A selection of T cell receptor beta chains follows, all from one sample in a study of T cells in Graves' hyperthyroidism and ophthalmopathy. TCRdb called the multiplex PCR reads again in MiXCR, with one record for every CDR3 protein. Of hundreds of thousands of distinct CDR3 sequences listed, about a fifth are singletons. The specimen was blood. These receptors all come from a woman aged 18 to 35 with Graves' hyperthyroidism. Both conserved end residues are part of each CDR3. The D gene is left open where the match is weak. For some rows the clone size is stated as once, few or many, or as a class when expanded; others skip it.

size: many; V: TRBV6-1; J: TRBJ1-1; D: -; CDR3: CASSLRDRRAFF; DNA: TGTGCCAGCAGCCTCAGGGACCGGAGGGCTTTCTTT
size: many; V: TRBV6-1; J: TRBJ1-2; D: TRBD1; CDR3: CASRTRDRGLYGYTF; DNA: TGTGCCAGCAGAACCCGGGACAGGGGCCTCTATGGCTACACCTTC
size: -; V: TRBV2; J: TRBJ1-1; D: TRBD1; CDR3: CASRRQGTSEAFF; DNA: TGTGCCAGCAGGCGACAGGGGACCTCTGAAGCTTTCTTT
size: many; V: TRBV6-1; J: TRBJ1-2; D: -; CDR3: CASSLKIPYGYTF; DNA: TGTGCCAGCAGTCTCAAGATCCCCTATGGCTACACCTTC
size: -; V: TRBV15; J: TRBJ1-1; D: TRBD1; CDR3: CATSNLRDSRAFF; DNA: TGTGCCACCAGCAATTTGCGGGACAGTAGGGCTTTCTTT
size: many; V: TRBV11-2; J: TRBJ2-7; D: TRBD2; CDR3: CASSLVRGVAYEQYF; DNA: TGTGCCAGCAGCTTAGTGCGGGGGGTTGCCTACGAGCAGTACTTC
size: many; V: TRBV29-1; J: TRBJ1-1; D: -; CDR3: CSVERWSEAFF; DNA: TGCAGCGTTGAACGTTGGTCTGAAGCTTTCTTT
size: -; V: TRBV7-2; J: TRBJ1-3; D: TRBD1; CDR3: CASSPDRGDTIYF; DNA: TGTGCCAGCAGCCCGGACAGGGGAGACACCATATATTTT
size: many; V: TRBV12-3/TRBV12-4; J: TRBJ2-4; D: TRBD2; CDR3: CASRRLAGIAKNIQYF; DNA: TGTGCCAGCAGAAGACTAGCGGGGATAGCCAAAAACATTCAGTACTTC
size: few; V: TRBV12-3/TRBV12-4; J: TRBJ2-2; D: TRBD1; CDR3: CASRLGQGFNTGELFF; DNA: TGTGCCAGCAGGCTTGGACAGGGGTTCAACACCGGGGAGCTGTTTTTT
size: many; V: TRBV11-2; J: TRBJ2-7; D: TRBD1; CDR3: CASSRVWDRGLEQYF; DNA: TGTGCCAGCAGCCGCGTGTGGGACAGGGGGCTTGAGCAGTACTTC
size: -; V: TRBV28; J: TRBJ2-7; D: TRBD2; CDR3: CATFTSGGGMYYEQYF; DNA: TGTGCCACATTCACTAGCGGGGGGGGAATGTACTACGAGCAGTACTTC
size: few; V: TRBV5-1; J: TRBJ2-2; D: -; CDR3: CASSLDGVGELFF; DNA: TGCGCCAGCAGCTTGGACGGCGTCGGGGAGCTGTTTTTT
size: -; V: TRBV4-2; J: TRBJ1-2; D: -; CDR3: CASSQEIGATYGYTF; DNA: TGTGCCAGCAGCCAAGAGATAGGGGCGACCTATGGCTACACCTTC
size: once; V: TRBV12-3/TRBV12-4; J: TRBJ2-7; D: -; CDR3: CASSPPPGISYEQYF; DNA: TGTGCCAGCAGTCCCCCGCCAGGGATTTCCTACGAGCAGTACTTC
size: many; V: TRBV12-3/TRBV12-4; J: TRBJ1-1; D: TRBD1; CDR3: CASSLNRGVRLNTEAFF; DNA: TGTGCCAGCAGTTTAAACAGGGGCGTTAGGCTGAACACTGAAGCTTTCTTT
size: many; V: TRBV20-1; J: TRBJ1-1; D: -; CDR3: CSAREEVNTEAFF; DNA: TGCAGTGCTAGAGAAGAGGTGAACACTGAAGCTTTCTTT
size: many; V: TRBV6-5; J: TRBJ2-5; D: -; CDR3: CASSYSWGVRETQYF; DNA: TGTGCCAGCAGTTACTCTTGGGGGGTCAGGGAGACCCAGTACTTC
size: -; V: TRBV5-1; J: TRBJ2-7; D: -; CDR3: CASSLTKGYEQYF; DNA: TGCGCCAGCAGCCTAACCAAGGGCTACGAGCAGTACTTC
size: few; V: TRBV18; J: TRBJ2-5; D: -; CDR3: CASSPEVQETQYF; DNA: TGTGCCAGCTCACCAGAAGTACAAGAGACCCAGTACTTC
size: -; V: TRBV11-1; J: TRBJ1-5; D: TRBD1; CDR3: CASSSDSGQGGQAQHF; DNA: TGTGCCAGCAGCAGCGACTCGGGACAGGGGGGGCAGGCCCAGCATTTT
size: few; V: TRBV5-1; J: TRBJ2-2; D: TRBD1; CDR3: CASSLDPWDRPVSPGELFF; DNA: TGCGCCAGCAGCTTGGACCCGTGGGACAGGCCTGTCTCCCCGGGGGAGCTGTTTTTT
size: many; V: TRBV5-1; J: TRBJ1-2; D: -; CDR3: CASSLAGLLNYGYTF; DNA: TGCGCCAGCAGCTTGGCCGGACTCCTGAACTATGGCTACACCTTC